This TCR beta chain was found in a study of spatial heterogeneity in lung cancer. Study at large: The count of detected beta-chain sequences consistently exceeded that of alpha-chain sequences. Regarding the study as a whole: Ubiquitous, expanded tumor-derived TCRs were more frequently observed in blood at resection than at follow-up.

Time point meaning: sample taken at primary tumor resection. The study sequenced unsorted whole RNA from tumor, nontumor lung or frozen PBMC. Donation came from roughly 72 patients with untreated early-stage non-small cell lung cancer. In TCRdb, the 5' RACE reads were re-called with MiXCR into one record per CDR3 protein. Of some 40,000 distinct CDR3 sequences in the sample, less than 5.5% were seen once. V was trimmed by 0 bases and J by 3 bases, leaving 9 bases between them. This CDR3 contains 14 residues. Germline loops: CDR1 MNHNS, CDR2 SASEGT. This clonotype was counted many times. The antigen is unknown.

This TCR was sampled from a female donor with early-stage non-small cell lung cancer. The V and J genes are TRBV6-1 and TRBJ2-7, with no clear D. This material consisted of PBMCs, taken at surgery. The DNA of the CDR3 is TGTGCCAGCAGTGAAGCTGGCCTTATCTACGAGCAGTACTTC. Translating it yields CASSEAGLIYEQYF.